These 30 T cell receptor beta chains originate from one sample sequenced in a study of regulatory T cells in long-lasting Graves disease. To make TCR beta libraries, researchers used iRepertoire HTBI primers and Arm-PCR of CDR3 regions. TCRdb re-called the multiplex PCR reads with MiXCR, one entry per CDR3 protein. This sample carries fewer than 550,000 distinct CDR3 sequences, 20% to 25% of them seen once, and the ten largest clones take 7% to 9%. Specified time point: persistent/refractory GD, antithyroid drugs over 5 years with positive TRAb. The TCR library used RNA extracted from PBMCs. The source was peripheral blood mononuclear cells (PBMCs), collected when the disease was refractory, from a patient treated with antithyroid drugs. These receptors were collected from a female donor with Graves disease.

This clonotype was detected ten times or more. The J gene is TRBJ1-1, the V gene TRBV12-3 or TRBV12-4, with D possibly matching TRBD1 (6 bases). The V end was cut by 2 bases, the J end by 4 bases, with 11 bases between. This CDR3 contains 14 residues. The CDR3 sequence: CASSLTGYGTEAFF. CDR3 sequence (DNA): TGTGCCAGCAGTTTAACAGGGTACGGCACTGAAGCTTTCTTT.

This clonotype occurred many times. This rearrangement joins TRBV6-1 to TRBJ2-7; the match to TRBD1 covers 7 bases. Trimming at V came to 0 bases and at J to 2 bases, leaving 4 bases not matched to a gene. The CDR3 is made up of 15 amino acids. Germline V gives CDR1 MNHNS, CDR2 SASEGT. Written as DNA, the CDR3 is TGTGCCAGCAGTGAAGCTTCGGACAGGCCCTACGAGCAGTACTTC. Its protein is CASSEASDRPYEQYF.

This clonotype has a handful of counts. The chain employs TRBV30 and TRBJ2-7; D is uncertain. Germline lookup yields CDR1 GTSNPN and CDR2 SVGIG (reference sequence). The CDR3 has 13 residues. Trimming pared 0 bases from V and 4 bases from J, leaving 10 bases between. The CDR3 DNA follows: TGTGCCTGGAGTGTCGCGCCCAAATACGAGCAGTACTTC. Translating it yields CAWSVAPKYEQYF.

The V and J genes are TRBV4-2 and TRBJ1-2; possible D gene TRBD1, 5 bases. V lost 0 bases and J 6 bases, leaving 8 bases between the germline ends. The CDR3 spans 13 residues. Per germline, CDR1 LGHNA and CDR2 YNFKEQ. CDR3 in DNA: TGTGCCAGCAGCCAAGAGGTCAGGGATGGCTACACCTTC. It codes for CASSQEVRDGYTF.

This clonotype occurred many times. The chain employs TRBV28 and TRBJ1-5; 9 bases fit TRBD1. Per germline, CDR1 MDHEN and CDR2 SYDVKM. The CDR3 runs 18 residues. The ends lost 6 bases at V and 1 base at J; junction bases unmatched: 13. This chain's CDR3 is CASSTGTGTALSNQPQHF. The CDR3 DNA is TGTGCCAGCAGCACCGGGACAGGGACCGCTTTGAGCAATCAGCCCCAGCATTTT.

This clonotype was recorded a few times. CDR3 DNA: TGTGCCAGCAGCCAAGAATGGACAGGGTCCTACGAGCAGTACTTC. Translation: CASSQEWTGSYEQYF. The V call is TRBV14, the J call TRBJ2-7, with TRBD1 matching 8 bases. V trimming: 0 bases; J trimming: 1 base; junction bases outside the gene matches: 2. This CDR3 comprises 15 residues. Germline V gives CDR1 SGHDN, CDR2 FVKESK.

Concerning this clonotype: A much larger clone sits a single nucleotide away, making a read error possible. The chain joins TRBV6-1 to TRBJ2-5, with D possibly called TRBD1 or TRBD2 (6 bases each). The germline V and J ends were trimmed by 6 bases and 2 bases, with 13 bases remaining between them. The germline gives CDR1 MNHNS, CDR2 SASEGT. The CDR3 loop spans 14 amino acids. The CDR3 region has the DNA TGTGCCAGCAGCGACAGGAGGGCTCAAGAGACCCAGTACTTC. Translation: CASSDRRAQETQYF.

The chain has TRBV6-9 and TRBJ2-3, with D unresolved. In germline, CDR1 is MNHGY, CDR2 SVAAGI. This CDR3 has 15 residues. The ends were cut back, 3 bases at V and 2 bases at J, with 12 bases in the middle. CDR3 bases: TGTGCCAGCAGTTACAGACCCCCCTACACAGATACGCAGTATTTT. This gives the protein CASSYRPPYTDTQYF.

The chain has TRBV20-1 and TRBJ2-2; D call uncertain. The CDR3 is 13 amino acids. The germline CDR1 and CDR2 sequences are DFQATT and SNEGSKA (reference sequence). Trimming stripped 0 bases from V and 5 bases from J, with 7 bases between. CDR3 sequence: CSARDFETGELFF. The DNA for the CDR3 is TGCAGTGCTAGAGATTTCGAAACCGGGGAGCTGTTTTTT.

This clonotype was observed many times. V and J are TRBV28 and TRBJ1-2; maybe TRBD1 (6 bases). This CDR3 contains 15 residues. Between the trimmed V and J ends, which lost 5 bases and 0 bases, there was a span of 13 bases. CDR1 and CDR2 from the germline V gene are MDHEN and SYDVKM. The CDR3 is CASSREDRANYGYTF. The CDR3 nucleotides read TGTGCCAGCAGTCGCGAGGACAGAGCTAACTATGGCTACACCTTC.

Ten or more counts support this clonotype. The rearrangement links TRBV2 to TRBJ1-6; 9 nucleotides align to TRBD1. This CDR3 is built from 14 residues. Unmatched junction bases numbered 7, after V lost 8 bases and J lost 8 bases. CDR1 and CDR2 from the germline V gene are SNHLY and FYNNEI. The CDR3 bases are TGTGCCAGCGGATGGGACAGGGATGATTCACCCCTCCACTTT. Its protein is CASGWDRDDSPLHF.

The chain is built from TRBV7-9 and TRBJ2-2, with D possibly TRBD2 on 6 matching bases. This CDR3 is built from 13 residues. Germline V gene sequence: CDR1 SEHNR, CDR2 FQNEAQ (reference sequence). V was trimmed by 7 bases and J by 4 bases, leaving 10 bases between them. The DNA of the CDR3 is TGTGCCAGCAACCCGGGAGTCACCGGGGAGCTGTTTTTT. Encoded protein: CASNPGVTGELFF.

This clonotype was seen repeatedly, ten times or more. The chain carries TRBV12-3 or TRBV12-4 and TRBJ2-5, with TRBD1 matching 8 bases. The V and J ends lost 3 bases and 3 bases, in that order; junction bases with no gene match: 3. The CDR3 length is 14 residues. CDR3 sequence reads: CASSFPGGEETQYF. The CDR3 region has the DNA TGTGCCAGCAGTTTTCCAGGGGGCGAAGAGACCCAGTACTTC.

The sample holds a few counts of this clonotype. The genes are TRBV28 and TRBJ2-1, with TRBD2 identical over 9 bases. CDR3 size: 15 residues. The trim removed 5 bases at V and 5 bases at J, leaving 7 bases unmatched. Looked up from germline, CDR1 is MDHEN and CDR2 is SYDVKM. The CDR3 is CASSPEREVNNEQFF. The CDR3 bases are TGTGCCAGCAGTCCGGAGCGGGAGGTCAACAATGAGCAGTTCTTC.

This clonotype was picked up many times. The V and J genes are TRBV7-2 and TRBJ2-7; 10 bases map to TRBD2. Germline CDR1 SGHTA, CDR2 FQGNSA. The length of the CDR3 is 15 residues. With V trimmed by 1 base and J by 2 bases, 2 bases remained unmatched. The CDR3 region has the DNA TGTGCCAGCAGCTTAGTAGCGGGAGGCGCCTACGAGCAGTACTTC. Protein product: CASSLVAGGAYEQYF.

In the case of this clonotype: Sequence at one end of the junction differs from germline and may be a read error. The rearrangement links TRBV5-6 to TRBJ1-4; D gene ambiguous. Germline V gene lookup returns CDR1 SGHDT and CDR2 YYEEEE. The CDR3 sequence is 17 residues long. CDR3 protein: CASSLAAGLATNKKLFF. CDR3 nucleotide sequence: TGTGCCAGCAGCTTGGCGGCGGGTCTCGCAACTAATAAAAAACTGTTTTTT.

This clonotype was recorded many times. This sequence joins TRBV14 and TRBJ2-7; 14 bases agree with TRBD2. This CDR3 is 15 amino acids long. Per the germline V gene, CDR1 is SGHDN and CDR2 is FVKESK. V gave up 5 bases and J gave up 2 bases; unmatched junction bases: 2. For the CDR3, the DNA is TGTGCCAGCAGCTGGGGACTAGCGGGAGCCTACGAGCAGTACTTC. This codes for CASSWGLAGAYEQYF.

At least ten counts were recorded for this clonotype. The V call is TRBV12-3 or TRBV12-4, the J call TRBJ2-5; D call uncertain. CDR3 length: 11 amino acids. Trimming took off 5 bases at V and 4 bases at J, with 5 bases between the two ends. The CDR3 is CASSQSETQYF. The CDR3 DNA follows: TGTGCCAGCAGTCAATCAGAGACCCAGTACTTC.

CDR3 nucleotide sequence: TGCGCCAGCAGCCGTCCCGTGGTCAAGGCTGGCTACACCTTC. Amino acids: CASSRPVVKAGYTF. The V gene is TRBV4-1, the J gene TRBJ1-2; D gene uncertain. V lost 4 bases and J 7 bases, leaving 16 bases between the germline ends. The CDR3 contains 14 residues. CDR1 MGHRA and CDR2 YSYEKL come from the germline V gene.

The V and J genes are TRBV19 and TRBJ2-7; 8 positions match TRBD2. The CDR3 runs 15 residues. Germline CDR1 and CDR2: LNHDA and SQIVND (reference sequence). J was trimmed by 4 bases and V by 3 bases; bases with no gene match: 8. CDR3 in amino acids: CASSMFLAGGYEQYF. CDR3 nucleotides: TGTGCCAGTAGTATGTTTCTAGCGGGCGGGTACGAGCAGTACTTC.

Ten or more counts support this clonotype. This sequence joins TRBV28 and TRBJ2-5; no definite D call. V was shortened by 8 bases and J by 4 bases, with 11 bases between the two germline ends. CDR1 and CDR2 (germline): MDHEN, SYDVKM. This CDR3 region has 12 residues. The CDR3, as DNA: TGTGCCAGCCAGACGGAAGGAGAGACCCAGTACTTC. It codes for CASQTEGETQYF. The entire variable domain, with the rest obtained from reference TRBV28 and TRBJ2-5, is as follows: DVKVTQSSRYLVKRTGEKVFLECVQDMDHENMFWYRQDPGLGLRLIYFSYDVKMKEKGDIPEGYSVSREKKERFSLILESASTNQTSMYLCASQTEGETQYFGPGTRLLVL.

The gene calls are TRBV4-1 and TRBJ2-7; D possibly uses TRBD1 or TRBD2 (5 bases each). This CDR3 is built from 14 residues. V was cut by 5 bases and J by 0 bases, with 11 bases left in between. CDR1 and CDR2 (germline): MGHRA, YSYEKL. The CDR3 DNA is TGCGCCAGCAGCGTAGCGAGGGGCTCCTACGAGCAGTACTTC. It is translated as CASSVARGSYEQYF.

This clonotype was recorded at least ten times. The chain joins TRBV27 to TRBJ2-7, with D perhaps TRBD2 (5 bases). V lost 3 bases to trimming and J lost 5 bases, with 20 bases between them. Germline V CDR1 and CDR2: MNHEY, SMNVEV (reference sequence). CDR3 length: 16 residues. CDR3 in DNA: TGTGCCAGCAGTTTTCTGCGGGTAGCGTCCGGCCACGAGCAGTACTTC. It specifies CASSFLRVASGHEQYF.

This clonotype appeared many times. The rearrangement links TRBV11-2 to TRBJ2-1; TRBD2 agrees at 9 bases. The germline V gene has CDR1 SGHAT and CDR2 FQNNGV. CDR3 length equals 18 residues. After removal of 2 bases from V and 0 bases from J, the junction contained 8 bases not matched to a gene. In DNA, the CDR3 is TGTGCCAGCAGCTTAAAAGCTAGCGGGACTTACTCCTACAATGAGCAGTTCTTC. Translation: CASSLKASGTYSYNEQFF.

This chain uses TRBV11-1 with TRBJ2-3; the D is unclear. The CDR3 covers 12 residues. Trimming took off 5 bases at V and 10 bases at J, with 13 bases between the two ends. CDR1 and CDR2 from the germline V gene are SGHAT and FQDESV (reference sequence). The CDR3 coding sequence is TGTGCCAGCAGCCAGTGGGTCTACGCGCAGTATTTT. Amino acid sequence: CASSQWVYAQYF. Complete variable domain (other parts from reference TRBV11-1 and TRBJ2-3): EAEVAQSPRYKITEKSQAVAFWCDPISGHATLYWYRQILGQGPELLVQFQDESVVDDSQLPKDRFSAERLKGVDSTLKIQPAELGDSAMYLCASSQWVYAQYFGPGTRLTVL.

The CDR3 bases are TGTGCCAGCAGCCTAGGGGCGGAACAGTTCTTC. As protein: CASSLGAEQFF. The chain combines TRBV7-9 with TRBJ2-1; weak D call: TRBD1 (5 bases). The CDR3 is made up of 11 amino acids. Germline CDR1 and CDR2: SEHNR and FQNEAQ (reference sequence). V lost 5 bases and J lost 13, with 12 bases in between.

This clonotype was observed many times. The genes are TRBV11-2 and TRBJ2-5; D gene uncertain. CDR1 is SGHAT, CDR2 FQNNGV, per germline. The CDR3 is made up of 14 amino acids. The V gene lost 1 base and the J gene lost 4 bases, with 10 bases spanning the gap. CDR3 loop: CASSLGQPGETQYF. The CDR3 DNA sequence: TGTGCCAGCAGCTTAGGACAACCCGGAGAGACCCAGTACTTC.

This clonotype was seen more than once but under ten times. The genes are TRBV6-1 and TRBJ1-5; no reliable D call. CDR1 and CDR2 from the germline V gene are MNHNS and SASEGT. Trimming removed 7 bases at V and 2 bases at J, with 12 bases between. This CDR3 has 14 amino acids. This CDR3 reads CASTLSLRNQPQHF. The CDR3 DNA is TGTGCCAGCACCCTGAGTCTTCGCAATCAGCCCCAGCATTTT.

The gene calls are TRBV2 and TRBJ2-1, with 7 bases identical to TRBD2. This CDR3 region has 13 residues. Germline trimming cut 3 bases from V and 6 bases from J; bases unmatched to any gene: 2. CDR1 is SNHLY, CDR2 FYNNEI, per germline. This chain's CDR3 is CASSDRLANEQFF. Here the CDR3 DNA reads TGTGCCAGCAGTGATAGACTAGCCAATGAGCAGTTCTTC.

The chain links TRBV20-1 to TRBJ1-1, with D possibly TRBD1 on 5 matching bases. This CDR3 has 14 amino acids. With 4 bases removed from V and 0 bases from J, the gap between germline ends came to 12 bases. Germline-derived CDR1 and CDR2 are DFQATT and SNEGSKA (reference sequence). CDR3 in amino acids: CSATRGHMNTEAFF. CDR3 coding DNA: TGCAGTGCTACCCGGGGCCACATGAACACTGAAGCTTTCTTT.